The present entry profiles one T cell receptor (beta chain) with its context. Its target is not known. The sample comes from a study of shared clonotypes between healthy human individuals. Across the study: CD4 naive and memory got three plates each, CD8 naive two, CD8 memory one.

Per the germline V gene, CDR1 is SGHNT and CDR2 is YYREEE (reference sequence). J gave up 0 bases and V 4 bases, and 6 bases lay outside the gene matches. This CDR3 region has 16 residues. TCRdb's table, derived via immunoSEQ multiplex PCR, lists solely in-frame clones and lacks some. This sample has a few million clones, with roughly 95% found just once. Study results and caveats: Of the naive CD4 clonotypes, around 4.9% were shared across several donors.

The sample taken for sequencing was naive CD4+ T cells sorted from blood. Subset indicated: CD45RA+ positively selected. The chain joins TRBV5-4 to TRBJ2-3, with 9 nucleotides matching TRBD1. This TCR came from a man aged 18-30 years in good health. CDR3 protein: CASSTGQGRSTDTQYF. In DNA, the CDR3 is TGTGCCAGCAGCACGGGACAGGGTAGGAGCACAGATACGCAGTATTTT.